The T cell receptor beta chain under discussion was sequenced for a study of cytomegalovirus exposure and HLA in healthy donors (dated by TCRdb to the late 2010s). The study in broad terms: According to an earlier analysis of a few hundred of the donors, about 179 million T cells yielded approximately 120 million unique TCR beta sequences and more than 250 Gb of sequence data. In an earlier analysis of roughly 580 of the donors, high-throughput TCR beta sequencing was used to judge whether each TCR beta V gene segment behaved as functional or pseudogenic. All discovery cohort repertoires had been generated on a single sequencing platform. Roughly 300 gigabases of sequencing data and approximately 92 million unique TCR sequences made up an early release that covered about 640 HLA-typed donors. In the later analysis, no new phenotypic data were used to find candidate immune exposures; instead, reliance was placed on TCR beta sequences and their occurrence across donors. Donor age, sex, ethnicity and CMV serostatus were compiled together with the repertoire data. To study patterns of TCR occurrence, a later analysis re-analyzed previously published TCR beta repertoires from hundreds of donors and added high-resolution HLA genotyping. On average, over 200,000 unique TCR beta nucleotide sequences were sequenced per donor among a few hundred genotyped donors of the cohort, with 15% to 20% of those sequences being non-productive. A handful of DR-DQ haplotypes were handled as single units for association and clustering because linkage in the cohort was strong. The number of typed donors differed by locus: about 620-640 for A, B, C, DRB1 and DQB1; approximately 520 for DQA1; 606 for DPA1; and around 450 for DPB1. High-throughput TCR immunosequencing, statistical association of individual TCRs with disease status, and machine learning were combined to predict cytomegalovirus infection status. A later genetic analysis took genome-wide SNP genotypes for about 60% of the roughly 670 donors and used that subset as a discovery cohort. Using immunosequencing, the study profiled T cell repertoires from about 650 subjects and related those repertoires to cytomegalovirus serostatus. Class I and class II HLA loci were covered by the typing at four-digit resolution. The study was designed to test whether signatures of past pathogen exposure could be identified by cataloging public T cell receptors. The genetic ancestry cluster associated with self-reported Caucasian donors included around four fifths of the roughly 400 genotyped donors. In addition to the first cohort of 650 to 800 subjects, a separate validation cohort of approximately 110 different subjects was used. Broader findings and caveats from the paper: In a later analysis, HLA-associated TCR beta chains were found to be more clonally expanded and to have lower generation probabilities than equally common non-associated chains. Roughly uniform sequencing depth across donors was assumed in presence/absence analyses, although this assumption may not hold. A later analysis reported that several top co-occurrence clusters appeared linked to parvovirus B19, influenza, CMV and Epstein-Barr virus. The study listed 150 to 200 TCR beta chains as associated with cytomegalovirus. A later analysis found that most CMV-associated TCR beta chains appeared HLA-restricted, with HLA associations seemingly driven largely by CMV exposure. In this cohort, only TCR beta chains were sequenced, and detectable features were limited by the absence of alpha or paired-chain data. A later genetic analysis reported fewer N-insertions in productive TCRs among donors in an Asian-associated ancestry cluster than the approximately 670-donor mean. In a later analysis, 15,000 to 20,000 TCR beta sequences were associated with specific HLA alleles at a false discovery rate of 0.05. Because HLA typing was missing for some donors at each locus, association tests included only the typed subset. According to a later analysis, TCR association rates differed among HLA loci, with DRB1 alleles showing the most associated TCRs and HLA-C alleles showing the fewest. In an earlier analysis of approximately 590 of the donors, most TCR beta V segments were observed in productive rearrangements about 90% or about 30% of the time, broadly matching IMGT annotations. The authors suggested that the approach could potentially be generalized to other disease states and immunological phenotypes. Because counts were too low, about 18 rarely observed V segments, including chromosome 9 orphons, were left out of the earlier analysis of 500 to 750 of the donors. Linkage disequilibrium might explain the correlated functional status among segregating V segments, but an unknown experimental factor could not be ruled out. A cluster of highly shared sequence variants was judged likely to be a technical artifact of the sequencing pipeline. Three of the identified cytomegalovirus-associated TCR beta chains were confirmed in vitro to be specific for cytomegalovirus antigens. When HLA alleles, especially DR and DQ, strongly co-occurred, attributing TCR associations to individual alleles was difficult. Some IMGT-functional V segments, including TRBV6-2 and TRBV6-3, could not be distinguished by the 87-base-pair reads and were therefore excluded. A further reported finding was that TCR beta sequences accurately predicted the HLA-A and HLA-B alleles for most subjects in the first cohort. An association between a missense DCLRE1C variant and V-gene and J-gene trimming of TCR beta chains was found in a later genetic analysis and replicated in an independent cohort. While some public TCRs were present in many individuals, most TCR sequences turned up only very rarely across donors. The only immune exposure information available for the cohort was CMV serostatus. In both the original and validation cohorts, the classifier was reported to diagnose cytomegalovirus status with high specificity and sensitivity.

The cohort consisted of 600 to 750 healthy bone marrow donors. At the time of sampling, every cohort member was nominally healthy, though immune exposures that went unrecorded were likely present. The donor was CMV seropositive and belonged to the group of 250 to 300 seropositive cohort members. Every donor gave a peripheral blood sample, and the peripheral blood mononuclear cells from that sample were used for TCR beta sequencing. The Qiagen DNeasy Blood Extraction Kit was used to extract genomic DNA from the blood cell samples. With respect to this clone: No antigen is known for it. The junction differs from germline at one of its ends, possibly a read error.

The CDR3 goes from the cysteine to the phenylalanine over 14 residues. Only the CDR3 portion is preserved as DNA: 42 bases, with reading frame beginning at the first base. CDR1 LNHDA and CDR2 SQIVND are derived from the germline V gene (reference sequence). The library was made by the immunoSEQ multiplex PCR assay. For the multiplex PCR, a mixture combining 60 forward primers for TCR Vbeta segments and 13 reverse primers for TCR Jbeta segments was used. A multiplex PCR assay on genomic DNA amplified the CDR3 region of rearranged TCR beta genes. The amplified TCR beta libraries were sequenced on the Illumina HiSeq System as 87-base-pair reads. In the authors' own workflow: A later analysis counted about 80 million unique TCR beta chains across the 670 or so repertoires, and 9 million to 14 million of these chains were shared by at least two donors. Raw reads were error-corrected and collapsed into unique sequences by a nearest-neighbor algorithm in which closely related sequences were merged to remove PCR and sequencing errors. To assign V, D and J gene segments, CDR3 sequences were aligned to IMGT reference sequences. Each retained sequence needed at least a six-nucleotide match to both a V gene segment and a J gene segment. A rearrangement counted as productive if the CDR3 had no stop codons and remained in frame with V and J, and every other rearrangement counted as non-productive. CDR3 was defined according to IMGT convention as the region running from the second conserved V-encoded cysteine to the conserved J-encoded phenylalanine. Sequences without an unambiguous match to a single V gene segment were excluded from the earlier analysis of approximately 600 of the donors. An earlier analysis of 587 of the donors called V segments functional above 56.7% productive rearrangements and segregating when the between-donor standard deviation exceeded 5%. To diagnose cytomegalovirus status from the catalog of TCR beta chain sequences, a statistical classification framework was built. In a later analysis, V and J genes were assigned by comparing TCR nucleotide sequences against IMGT/GENE-DB human TR gene sequences. The TCRdist pipeline was used in a later analysis to assign CDR3 sequences and most-parsimonious VDJ recombination scenarios. In a later analysis, each TCR beta chain was defined by its CDR3 amino acid sequence together with its V-gene family, and reads without a unique V-gene family were excluded. In a later analysis, 450 to 600 highly shared, low-generation-probability nucleotide sequences were removed to address suspected cross-contamination and a sequencing artifact. In a later analysis, a clonal expansion index for each public chain was calculated from normalized within-repertoire ranks of inferred template counts. A later analysis computed generation probabilities with a VDJ recombination model fitted to out-of-frame rearrangements, and checked the results against IGoR. A later analysis scored TCR-TCR, TCR-HLA and TCR-CMV co-occurrence with hypergeometric tests, applying a repertoire-size bias correction to TCR pairs. A later analysis estimated false discovery rates by permuting HLA or CMV assignments 20 times. In a later analysis, co-occurring TCRs were grouped with DBSCAN, and TCRdist sequence similarity was added when clustering was performed within HLA-allele-positive subsets. Co-occurrence clustering excluded repertoires with fewer than 30,000 or more than 120,000 public chains, plus five with anomalous nucleotide sharing. This immuneACCESS table, as held by TCRdb, lists in-frame sequences with V and J called but not all clones. Of the missing ones, under half trace to an unresolved V gene in checked studies; the others have no known cause. For V, J and clone size, that table is used; D and trimming come from the DNA. The sample records under 200,000 clones, 60% to 85% of which are singletons. Over 3% of the sample is taken by the ten largest.

This clonotype was sampled from a woman between 50 and 59 years old in good health and CMV-seropositive. What was sequenced was PBMCs. This chain is built from TRBV19 and TRBJ2-6; TRBD2 might be the D gene, on 5 matching bases. The nucleotide sequence reads TGTGCCAGTAAAAGGGATCGGGAAGCCAACGGCCTGACTTTC. Its translation is CASKRDREANGLTF.